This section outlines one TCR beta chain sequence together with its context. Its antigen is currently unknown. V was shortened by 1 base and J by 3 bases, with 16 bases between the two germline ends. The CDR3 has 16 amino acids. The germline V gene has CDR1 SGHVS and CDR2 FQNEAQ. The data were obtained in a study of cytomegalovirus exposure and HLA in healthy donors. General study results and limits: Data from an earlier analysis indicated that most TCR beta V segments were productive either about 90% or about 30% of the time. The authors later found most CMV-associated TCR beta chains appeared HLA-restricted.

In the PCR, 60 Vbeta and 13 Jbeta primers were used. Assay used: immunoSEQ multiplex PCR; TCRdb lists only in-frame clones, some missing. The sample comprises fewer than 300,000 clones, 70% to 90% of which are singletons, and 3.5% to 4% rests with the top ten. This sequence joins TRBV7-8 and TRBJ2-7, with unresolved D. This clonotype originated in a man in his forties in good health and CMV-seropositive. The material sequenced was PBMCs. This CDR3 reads CASSLESGMGNYEQYF. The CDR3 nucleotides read TGTGCCAGCAGCTTAGAATCCGGAATGGGCAACTACGAGCAGTACTTC.